The 21 T cell receptor beta chains below were found in one sample sequenced in a study of blood T cell repertoires in COVID-19 (TCRdb year 2020). Library construction relied on the immunoSEQ multiplex PCR assay. Sourced from immuneACCESS, this table was stored by TCRdb with only in-frame sequences that have V and J called. A share of the clones is absent; for the studies checked, an unresolved V gene accounts for under half, and the remainder has no known explanation. The sample table records approximately 490,000 clones; approximately 90% of these occur just once. The ten top clones hold 6.5% to 9.5% of the sample. The sequencing sample was made of PBMCs or T cells enriched from blood (not recorded which). Source of these receptors: a woman aged 55-69 years who had recovered from COVID-19.

V usage is TRBV6-6 and J usage is TRBJ1-4; 7 bases align to TRBD1. Trimming cost V 2 bases and J 10 bases; bases outside gene matches: 13. Per germline, CDR1 MNHNY and CDR2 SVGAGI (reference sequence). The CDR3 has 16 residues. The CDR3 is CASSYGRDSMGGKLFF. The CDR3 nucleotides are TGTGCCAGCAGTTACGGTCGGGACAGTATGGGAGGAAAACTGTTTTTT.

The rearrangement uses TRBV10-3 and TRBJ2-5; TRBD1 agrees at 8 bases. Germline V gene sequence: CDR1 ENHRY, CDR2 SYGVKD. The CDR3 contains 16 residues. Germline trimming cut 3 bases from V and 4 bases from J; bases unmatched to any gene: 10. The chain's CDR3 is CAISDLDRESRETQYF. In DNA form, the CDR3 reads TGTGCCATCAGTGATCTGGACAGGGAGAGTCGAGAGACCCAGTACTTC.

A single count supports this clone. The V and J genes are TRBV24-1 and TRBJ2-2, with a possible D match to TRBD2 (6 bases). Deletions cut 9 bases from V and 5 bases from J, with 21 bases between. CDR3 length: 16 amino acids. Germline V gene sequence: CDR1 KGHDR, CDR2 SFDVKD. The CDR3 region has the DNA TGTGCCACCTCGCCCAATTACGGGGGAGGAACCGGGGAGCTGTTTTTT. The encoded protein is CATSPNYGGGTGELFF.

This chain uses TRBV19 with TRBJ1-4; D is uncertain. Deletions cut 6 bases from V and 6 bases from J, with 11 bases between. The CDR3 is 13 residues long. The germline CDR1 and CDR2 sequences are LNHDA and SQIVND (reference sequence). CDR3 nucleotides: TGTGCCAGTAGCGACATGGTAGATGAAAAACTGTTTTTT. The encoded protein is CASSDMVDEKLFF.

Notes on this clone: The junction departs from germline at one end; a sequencing error may be responsible. V and J are TRBV24-1 and TRBJ2-7, with 11 bases aligning to TRBD2. The CDR3 contains 18 residues. Germline V gene lookup returns CDR1 KGHDR and CDR2 SFDVKD. This chain's CDR3 is CATSDGRRTSGSSHEQYF. CDR3 nucleotide sequence: TGTGCCACCAGTGATGGCCGTAGGACTAGCGGGTCCTCCCACGAGCAGTACTTC.

The chain links TRBV11-2 to TRBJ2-2; 9 nucleotides align to TRBD1. After removal of 4 bases from V and 0 bases from J, the junction contained 3 bases not matched to a gene. CDR1 SGHAT and CDR2 FQNNGV come from the germline V gene. This CDR3 is built from 16 residues. CDR3 nucleotide sequence: TGTGCCAGCAGCTATGGACAGGGGTCGAACACCGGGGAGCTGTTTTTT. It codes for CASSYGQGSNTGELFF.

J is TRBJ1-2 and V is TRBV29-1; D is unresolved. Trimming removed 6 bases from V and 5 bases from J, with 19 bases in between. The CDR3 covers 14 residues. Germline V CDR1 and CDR2: SQVTM, ANQGSEA. The CDR3 nucleotides read TGCAGCGTCGGGTCGTGGACTAAGGAGTATGGCTACACCTTC. It translates to CSVGSWTKEYGYTF.

This chain connects TRBV10-2 to TRBJ1-4, with TRBD1 as a possible D gene (5 bases). The CDR3 loop spans 13 amino acids. The ends were cut back, 6 bases at V and 3 bases at J, with 8 bases in the middle. From germline, CDR1 is WSHSY and CDR2 SAAADI. The DNA of the CDR3 is TGCGCCAGCAGCAGGGCACCTAATGAAAAACTGTTTTTT. It codes for CASSRAPNEKLFF.

The chain combines TRBV5-1 with TRBJ2-7; 10 nucleotides line up with TRBD1. Trimming took 9 bases from V and 3 from J; bases not matched to a gene: 6. The CDR3 has 13 residues. Germline V gives CDR1 SGHRS, CDR2 YFSETQ. The CDR3 DNA reads as TGCGCCATCTCGGGACAGGGGCTCTACGAGCAGTACGTC. The encoded protein is CAISGQGLYEQYV.

CDR3 sequence reads: CAWSVRQRSGNTIYF. CDR3 nucleotide sequence: TGTGCCTGGAGTGTCCGGCAGCGCTCTGGAAACACCATATATTTT. The V call is TRBV30, the J call TRBJ1-3, with no clear D. The germline gives CDR1 GTSNPN, CDR2 SVGIG (reference sequence). The CDR3 totals 15 residues. V gave up 0 bases and J gave up 0 bases, with 9 bases separating them. The variable domain in full, completed from reference TRBV30 and TRBJ1-3, reads SQTIHQWPATLVQPVGSPLSLECTVEGTSNPNLYWYRQAAGRGLQLLFYSVGIGQISSEVPQNLSASRPQDRQFILSSKKLLLSDSGFYLCAWSVRQRSGNTIYFGEGSWLTVV.

The chain is built from TRBV11-2 and TRBJ1-3; 9 bases are a match to TRBD1. CDR3 size: 14 residues. CDR1 SGHAT and CDR2 FQNNGV come from the germline V gene. Trimming at V came to 5 bases and at J to 8 bases, leaving 7 bases not matched to a gene. The CDR3 protein is CASSPGTGKDTIYF. In nucleotides, the CDR3 is TGTGCCAGCAGCCCAGGGACAGGGAAAGACACCATATATTTT.

On this clone itself: An end of the junction differs from the germline gene, which may be a read error. The chain has TRBV29-1 and TRBJ2-7; TRBD1 matches at 9 bases. The CDR3 runs to 14 residues. Germline V gene data show CDR1 as SQVTM and CDR2 as ANQGSEA. For the CDR3, the DNA is TGCAGCGTTGAAGATACGTATTTTGGGACAGGGCCCGTTTTC. Translating it yields CSVEDTYFGTGPVF.

This chain uses TRBV10-2 with TRBJ2-1; maybe TRBD1 (7 bases). CDR1 and CDR2 (germline): WSHSY, SAAADI. The length of the CDR3 is 16 residues. The ends were cut back, 8 bases at V and 2 bases at J, with 19 bases in the middle. Here the CDR3 reads CASGGGGTRPYNEQFF. CDR3 sequence (DNA): TGCGCCAGCGGAGGGGGCGGGACCCGCCCCTACAATGAGCAGTTCTTC.

The rearrangement uses TRBV11-3 and TRBJ1-2; 9 positions agree with TRBD1. CDR3 size: 15 residues. Per the germline V gene, CDR1 is SGHNT and CDR2 is YENEEA. Trimming cost V 4 bases and J 2 bases; bases outside gene matches: 5. The CDR3: CASSSNGQGNYGYTF. The CDR3, as DNA: TGTGCCAGCAGCTCAAACGGACAGGGGAACTATGGCTACACCTTC.

The V and J genes are TRBV24-1 and TRBJ2-3, with TRBD2 as a possible D gene (6 bases). This CDR3 spans 14 amino acids. Germline V gives CDR1 KGHDR, CDR2 SFDVKD. V lost 5 bases and J 2 bases, leaving 10 bases between the germline ends. The CDR3 DNA follows: TGTGCCACCAGTGTTTCGGACTACACAGATACGCAGTATTTT. It yields the protein CATSVSDYTDTQYF.

This rearrangement joins TRBV6-5 to TRBJ2-4; D not resolved. The CDR3 spans 11 residues. Per the germline V gene, CDR1 is MNHEY and CDR2 is SVGAGI. Deletions cut 8 bases from V and 1 base from J, with 3 bases between. The CDR3 DNA reads as TGTGCCAGCCGGGCCAAAAACATTCAGTACTTC. The encoded protein is CASRAKNIQYF.

The chain combines TRBV7-2 with TRBJ1-2; 9 bases agree with TRBD1. This CDR3 is built from 16 residues. Trimming cost V 1 base and J 4 bases; bases outside gene matches: 7. The germline CDR1 and CDR2 sequences are SGHTA and FQGNSA. In nucleotides, the CDR3 is TGTGCCAGCAGCTTAGGCCGGGACAGGGACCGCTATGGCTACACCTTC. Translating it yields CASSLGRDRDRYGYTF.

The V call is TRBV5-1, the J call TRBJ2-3; D is uncertain. V was trimmed by 3 bases and J by 10 bases, leaving 9 bases between them. This CDR3 contains 11 residues. CDR1 SGHRS and CDR2 YFSETQ come from the germline V gene. CDR3 nucleotides: TGCGCCAGCAGCTCCCTAGAGGCGCAGTATTTT. Amino acid sequence: CASSSLEAQYF.

This clone was recorded only once. V is TRBV7-8 and J is TRBJ1-5; tentatively, D is TRBD1 (5 bases). CDR3 length: 16 amino acids. Germline loops: CDR1 SGHVS, CDR2 FQNEAQ. V dropped 1 base and J dropped 3 bases, with 13 bases sitting between them. The CDR3 nucleotides are TGTGCCAGCAGCTTAGATGGCAGGGCAAACAATCAGCCCCAGCATTTT. Its protein product is CASSLDGRANNQPQHF.

The rearrangement uses TRBV4-1 and TRBJ1-6; TRBD1 might be the D (5 bases). This CDR3 has 18 residues. In germline, CDR1 is MGHRA, CDR2 YSYEKL. The V end lost 3 bases, the J end lost 0 bases, and 15 bases lay between the germline ends. The CDR3 sequence: CASSQGGVGSSYNSPLHF. DNA of the CDR3: TGCGCCAGCAGCCAGGGGGGGGTGGGGAGCTCCTATAATTCACCCCTCCACTTT.

This clone appeared a few times. This sequence joins TRBV4-1 and TRBJ2-1; the match to TRBD2 covers 8 bases. The CDR3 runs to 15 residues. Germline values: CDR1 MGHRA, CDR2 YSYEKL. With V trimmed by 1 base and J by 8 bases, 7 bases remained unmatched. The CDR3 loop reads CASSQGRAGDHEQFF. CDR3 nucleotide sequence: TGCGCCAGCAGCCAAGGGCGAGCGGGGGATCATGAGCAGTTCTTC.